This record concerns one TCR beta chain sequence. The entry originates in a study of blood T cell repertoires in COVID-19. Generated by immunoSEQ multiplex PCR, the TCRdb table keeps only in-frame clones and is missing some. The sample lists some 320,000 clones, more than 90% occurring once. The specimen sequenced was PBMCs or T cells enriched from blood (not recorded which). This TCR was recovered from a man aged 55 to 70 who had recovered from COVID-19.

The chain's CDR3 is CAWSKQAMNTEAFF. The CDR3 DNA follows: TGTGCCTGGAGTAAACAGGCGATGAACACTGAAGCTTTCTTT. The V call is TRBV30, the J call TRBJ1-1, with D perhaps matching TRBD1 (5 bases). From germline, CDR1 is GTSNPN and CDR2 SVGIG (reference sequence). V was trimmed by 2 bases and J by 0 bases, leaving 10 bases between them. There are 14 residues in the CDR3.